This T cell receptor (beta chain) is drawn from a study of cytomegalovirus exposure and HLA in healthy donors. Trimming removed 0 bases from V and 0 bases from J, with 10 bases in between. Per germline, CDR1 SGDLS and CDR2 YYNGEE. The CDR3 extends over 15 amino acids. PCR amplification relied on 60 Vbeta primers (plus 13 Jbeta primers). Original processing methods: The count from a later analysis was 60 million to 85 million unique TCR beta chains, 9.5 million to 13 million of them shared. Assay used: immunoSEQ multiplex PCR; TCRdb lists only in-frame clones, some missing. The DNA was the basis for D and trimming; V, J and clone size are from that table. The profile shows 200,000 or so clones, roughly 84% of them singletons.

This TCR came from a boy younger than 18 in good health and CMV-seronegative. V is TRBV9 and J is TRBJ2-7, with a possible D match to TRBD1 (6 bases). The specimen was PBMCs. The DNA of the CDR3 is TGTGCCAGCAGCGTAGGTCTGGACAGCTCCTACGAGCAGTACTTC. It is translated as CASSVGLDSSYEQYF.